This T cell receptor beta chain was captured by sequencing in a study of CD8 T cells in ankylosing spondylitis (TCRdb year 2017). In the study overall: The study set out to find disease-linked TCR variants by profiling T cell receptor beta repertoires in ankylosing spondylitis patients and healthy donors. Peripheral blood was sampled, and synovial fluid was additionally collected from ankylosing spondylitis patients. In total, the full study cohort was made up of some 110 healthy donors and some 26 ankylosing spondylitis patients. What the work shows at the level of the full study, not this receptor alone: The disease-linked clones were reported as significantly enriched in matched synovial fluid samples from ankylosing spondylitis patients. Some motif variants had previously been reported in the synovial fluid and blood of reactive arthritis patients, which suggests shared mechanisms of disease initiation. A TCR beta motif made up of several highly homologous amino acid variants appeared to be characteristic of blood from ankylosing spondylitis patients. In peripheral blood, the disease-linked clones were found at relatively low frequencies and had a CD8+ phenotype.

In its sample, this clonotype was seen many times. No cognate antigen has been identified for it. No base quality information exists; no much larger clone differs at one position. The CDR3 starts with the cysteine, ends with the phenylalanine, and has 14 residues. This entry keeps only the CDR3 DNA: 42 bases, framed from base 1. The CDR1 and CDR2 encoded by the germline V gene (reference sequence) are MNHEY and SMNVEV. Trimming leaves V shorter by 6 bases and J shorter by 2 bases, with the junction holding 3 bases beyond the gene matches. TCRdb records Illumina HiSeq 2500 as the sequencer. Quantitative 5'-RACE with molecular barcodes was the method used to prepare the TCR beta libraries. In the source study's methods: To identify disease-linked TCR variants, a new computational method was used, one built on a probabilistic model of VDJ rearrangement. Starting from the raw public reads, TCRdb applied fastp trimming at Q25, assembled clones with MiXCR and retained in-frame beta chains. When rows share a CDR3 protein, they turn into one entry using the most common DNA and genes. What appears here as the V and J calls and clone size reflects TCRdb's work, not the paper's. The sample table records under 250,000 distinct CDR3 sequences; about 10% of these occur just once. The ten largest clones capture 2.6% of the sample.

The clonotype was recovered from a male donor with ankylosing spondylitis or in good health (not recorded which). The specimen sequenced was blood, either unsorted or a sorted T cell fraction (not recorded which). The chain was built from TRBV27 and TRBJ2-3; 9 central nucleotides agree with TRBD1. The CDR3 region: CASSDRGNTDTQYF. The sequenced DNA is TGTGCCAGCAGCGACAGGGGGAACACAGATACGCAGTATTTT.